A selection of T cell receptor beta chains follows, all from one sample in a study of Graves' ophthalmopathy and Graves' hyperthyroidism. TCRdb redid the calling of the multiplex PCR reads with MiXCR, one entry per CDR3 protein. The data hold about 1.1 million distinct CDR3 sequences, with about 38% observed a single time. Sequenced: peripheral blood or thyroid tissue (not recorded which). The source is an adult man with Graves' hyperthyroidism. The CDR3 runs from the conserved cysteine through the conserved F or W. Fields, in order: J gene, clone size, D gene, V gene, CDR3 DNA, CDR3 protein. A D gene is named only where the DNA matches it firmly. The size of a clone is reported for some rows only, either as once, few or many, or as a class for expanded clones.

>TRBJ2-7|NA|NA|TRBV11-2
TGTGCCAGCAGCTTGGGGCCAGGACCCATCTACGAGCAGTACTTC
CASSLGPGPIYEQYF
>TRBJ2-5|many|NA|TRBV20-1
TGCAGTGCTAGGGAGTGGCGTACGTACCAAGAGACCCAGTACTTC
CSAREWRTYQETQYF
>TRBJ1-2|few|NA|TRBV6-5
TGTGCCAGCAGTTACTCGGGGTTCGGCTACACCTTC
CASSYSGFGYTF
>TRBJ2-5|many|TRBD2|TRBV20-1
TGCAGTGCTAGAGAAGCGGGGCCACAAGAGACCCAGTACTTC
CSAREAGPQETQYF
>TRBJ2-2|many|TRBD2|TRBV5-1
TGCGCCAGCAGCCTATCTAGCGGGAGCGTGACCGGGGAGCTGTTTTTT
CASSLSSGSVTGELFF
>TRBJ1-4|NA|NA|TRBV25-1
TGTGCCAGCAGTGAAAAGCCAGGACGGGTAAATGAAAAACTGTTTTTT
CASSEKPGRVNEKLFF
>TRBJ1-2|NA|TRBD1|TRBV20-1
TGCAGTGCTAGAGATCAGTACAGGGGGTTCCCTCGTGGCTACACCTTC
CSARDQYRGFPRGYTF
>TRBJ1-3|many|NA|TRBV28
TGTGCCAGCAGTTTTGGTTACTCTGGAAACACCATATATTTT
CASSFGYSGNTIYF
>TRBJ2-2|NA|NA|TRBV20-1
TGCAGTGCTCAAGAGGGTAGAGAGCGGGAGCTGTTTTTT
CSAQEGRERELFF
>TRBJ1-1|few|NA|TRBV27
TGTGCCAGCAGTTTAGGGGGGGCTGCTTTCTTT
CASSLGGAAFF
>TRBJ1-6|NA|NA|TRBV20-1
TGCAGTGCTAGTCGGGGTGGGCCTTGGGATCAGCCCCTCCACTTT
CSASRGGPWDQPLHF
>TRBJ2-7|NA|TRBD1|TRBV5-6
TGTGCCAGCAGTTCGGGACAGGGAGAGCAGTACTTC
CASSSGQGEQYF
>TRBJ2-5|many|NA|TRBV7-8
TGTGCCAGCAGCTTAGATCCGGGGGTAGAGACCCAGTACTTC
CASSLDPGVETQYF
>TRBJ2-2|few|NA|TRBV7-8
TGTGCCAGCACCCCCATGACATACAGAACCGGGGAGCTGTTTTTT
CASTPMTYRTGELFF
>TRBJ2-6|many|TRBD1|TRBV4-2
TGTGCCAGCAGCCAAGATGGGACAGCTGGGGCCAACGTCCTGACTTTC
CASSQDGTAGANVLTF
>TRBJ2-2|many|NA|TRBV5-1
TGCGCCAGCAGCTTGGCCTTATGGACAGCTTCGAACACCGGGGAGCTGTTTTTT
CASSLALWTASNTGELFF
>TRBJ1-3|few|TRBD1|TRBV7-2
TGTGCCAGCAGCATTGGGGGGGGGACAGCTGGAAACACCATATATTTT
CASSIGGGTAGNTIYF
>TRBJ2-7|NA|NA|TRBV7-9
TGTGCCAGCCAGGACCGCAACTCCTACGAGCAGTACTTC
CASQDRNSYEQYF